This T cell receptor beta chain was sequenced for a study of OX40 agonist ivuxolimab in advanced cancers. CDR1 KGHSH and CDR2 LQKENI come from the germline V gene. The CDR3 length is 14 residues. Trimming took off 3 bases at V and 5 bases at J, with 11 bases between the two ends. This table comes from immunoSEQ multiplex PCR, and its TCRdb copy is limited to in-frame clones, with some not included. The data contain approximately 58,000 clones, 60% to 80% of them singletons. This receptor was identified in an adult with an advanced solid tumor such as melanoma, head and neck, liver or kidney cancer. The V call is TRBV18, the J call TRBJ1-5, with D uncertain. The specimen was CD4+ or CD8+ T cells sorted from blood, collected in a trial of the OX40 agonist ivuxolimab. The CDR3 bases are TGTGCCAGCTCACCGGGTAGGGCAGATCAGCCCCAGCATTTT. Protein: CASSPGRADQPQHF.